Described below is a single TCR beta chain sequence and its context. This clone was seen only a few times. The target of this receptor is not known. The sample holds no much larger clone one base away, and base qualities are not on file. Libraries were prepared through the immunoSEQ multiplex PCR assay. For the multiplex PCR, a mixture combining 60 forward primers for TCR Vbeta segments and 13 reverse primers for TCR Jbeta segments was used. Amplification of the CDR3 region of rearranged TCR beta genes was performed with a multiplex PCR assay on genomic DNA. The Illumina HiSeq System was used to sequence the amplified TCR beta libraries as 87-base-pair reads. In the paper's pipeline: A later analysis tallied around 82 million unique TCR beta chains across the 700 or so repertoires, and approximately 9.9 million of those chains were shared by two or more donors. To remove PCR and sequencing errors, raw reads were error-corrected and collapsed into unique sequences using a nearest-neighbor algorithm that merged closely related sequences. CDR3 sequences were aligned to IMGT reference sequences to assign V, D and J gene segments. For a sequence to be retained, a match of at least six nucleotides to both a V gene segment and a J gene segment was required. Rearrangements were classified as productive when the CDR3 lacked stop codons and remained in frame with V and J, and all other rearrangements were classified as non-productive. CDR3 was defined according to IMGT convention as the region running from the second conserved V-encoded cysteine to the conserved J-encoded phenylalanine. Sequences without an unambiguous match to a single V gene segment were excluded from the earlier analysis of approximately 600 of the donors. In an earlier analysis of 587 of the donors, V segments were called functional above 56.7% productive rearrangements and were called segregating when the between-donor standard deviation exceeded 5%. A statistical classification framework was built for diagnosing cytomegalovirus status from the catalog of TCR beta chain sequences. A later analysis assigned V and J genes by comparing TCR nucleotide sequences with IMGT/GENE-DB human TR gene sequences. Using the TCRdist pipeline, a later analysis assigned CDR3 sequences along with most-parsimonious VDJ recombination scenarios. In a later analysis, every TCR beta chain was defined by the combination of its CDR3 amino acid sequence and its V-gene family, and reads without a unique V-gene family were dropped. To address suspected cross-contamination and a sequencing artifact, a later analysis removed approximately 590 highly shared, low-generation-probability nucleotide sequences. A later analysis calculated a clonal expansion index for each public chain from normalized within-repertoire ranks of inferred template counts. Generation probabilities in a later analysis came from a VDJ recombination model fitted to out-of-frame rearrangements, and those results were checked against IGoR. In a later analysis, TCR-TCR, TCR-HLA and TCR-CMV co-occurrence was scored with hypergeometric tests, and a repertoire-size bias correction was applied to TCR pairs. In a later analysis, false discovery rates were estimated by permuting HLA or CMV assignments 20 times. In a later analysis, co-occurring TCRs were grouped with DBSCAN, and TCRdist sequence similarity was added when clustering was performed within HLA-allele-positive subsets. Co-occurrence clustering excluded repertoires with fewer than 30,000 or more than 120,000 public chains, plus five with anomalous nucleotide sharing. Held by TCRdb, this immuneACCESS table contains in-frame sequences only and omits some clones. Under half of the omission traces to an unresolved V gene where checked; the cause of the rest is unknown. That table supplies the V and J calls and clone size; D and trimming were determined from the DNA. The sample table shows a few hundred thousand clones, and approximately 84% are seen once. 0.55% to 0.7% of the sample goes to the ten largest clones.

This entry is derived from a study of cytomegalovirus exposure and HLA in healthy donors (dated by TCRdb to the late 2010s). Regarding the study in general: According to an earlier analysis of several hundred of the donors, 150 million to 200 million T cells yielded 90 million to 130 million unique TCR beta sequences and 250 to 350 Gb of sequence data. The genetic ancestry cluster associated with self-reported Caucasian donors included 70% to 85% of the roughly 400 genotyped donors. A later genetic analysis took genome-wide SNP genotypes for about 65% of the 666 donors and used that subset as a discovery cohort. The number of donors typed differed by locus, with roughly 620-640 for A, B, C, DRB1 and DQB1, around 520 for DQA1, 606 for DPA1, and 400 to 490 for DPB1. The later analysis used no new phenotypic data to find candidate immune exposures, relying instead on TCR beta sequences and their occurrence across donors. Donor age, sex, ethnicity and CMV serostatus were collected together with the repertoire data. The study aimed to test whether signatures of past pathogen exposure could be identified by cataloging public T cell receptors. The T cell repertoires of 700 or so subjects were profiled by immunosequencing and related to cytomegalovirus serostatus. All discovery cohort repertoires had been generated on a single sequencing platform. A later analysis re-examined previously published TCR beta repertoires from about 670 donors and added high-resolution HLA genotyping to investigate patterns of TCR occurrence. HLA typing covered class I and class II loci at four-digit resolution. An early release covering some 640 HLA-typed donors comprised about 300 gigabases of sequencing data and tens of millions of unique TCR sequences. Along with the 666-subject first cohort, a separate validation cohort of over 90 different subjects was used. Four to six DR-DQ haplotypes were handled as single units for association and clustering because linkage in the cohort was strong. Across some 400 genotyped donors of the cohort, an average of approximately 240,000 unique TCR beta nucleotide sequences per donor were sequenced, and roughly 20% of those sequences were non-productive. To decide whether each TCR beta V gene segment behaved as functional or pseudogenic, an earlier analysis of some 540 of the donors relied on high-throughput TCR beta sequencing. To predict cytomegalovirus infection status, the study brought together high-throughput TCR immunosequencing, statistical association of individual TCRs with disease status, and machine learning.

In total, 666 healthy bone marrow donors made up the cohort. Cohort members were all nominally healthy when sampled, although unrecorded immune exposures were likely present. The donor tested CMV seronegative, placing the donor among the 350 or so seronegative members of the cohort. Every donor gave a peripheral blood sample, and the peripheral blood mononuclear cells from that sample were used for TCR beta sequencing. The Qiagen DNeasy Blood Extraction Kit was used to extract genomic DNA from the blood cell samples. V drops 6 bases and J drops 2 bases, leaving 14 bases in between. CDR1 and CDR2 were assigned from the germline V gene as MNHNS and SASEGT. Spanning cysteine to phenylalanine, the CDR3 consists of 15 amino acids. Of the read, only the CDR3 DNA is kept; its 45 bases are in frame from base 1. Broader findings and caveats from the paper: In an earlier analysis of some 550 of the donors, most TCR beta V segments were observed in productive rearrangements about 90% or about 30% of the time, broadly matching IMGT annotations. In a later analysis, several top co-occurrence clusters were reported to appear linked to parvovirus B19, influenza, CMV and Epstein-Barr virus. A cluster of highly shared sequence variants was judged likely to be a technical artifact of the sequencing pipeline. Assigning TCR associations to individual alleles was difficult when HLA alleles, especially DR and DQ, strongly co-occurred. Specific HLA alleles were associated with roughly 17,000 TCR beta sequences at a false discovery rate of 0.05 in a later analysis. Most CMV-associated TCR beta chains appeared to be HLA-restricted in a later analysis, and the HLA associations seemed to be driven largely by CMV exposure. A further reported finding was that TCR beta sequences accurately predicted the HLA-A and HLA-B alleles for most subjects in the first cohort. Approximately 18 rarely observed V segments, including chromosome 9 orphons, were excluded from the earlier analysis of just under 600 of the donors because counts were too low. In a later analysis, TCR association rates were found to vary across HLA loci, with the most associated TCRs seen for DRB1 alleles and the fewest for HLA-C alleles. Some IMGT-functional V segments, including TRBV6-2 and TRBV6-3, could not be told apart with the 87-base-pair reads, so those segments were excluded. In this cohort, only TCR beta chains were sequenced, and detectable features were limited by the absence of alpha or paired-chain data. A few of the identified cytomegalovirus-associated TCR beta chains were confirmed in vitro to be specific for cytomegalovirus antigens. An association between a missense DCLRE1C variant and V-gene and J-gene trimming of TCR beta chains was found in a later genetic analysis and replicated in an independent cohort. A total of roughly 160 TCR beta chains were listed by the study as associated with cytomegalovirus. While some public TCRs were present in many individuals, most TCR sequences turned up only very rarely across donors. Presence/absence analyses assumed roughly uniform sequencing depth across donors, an assumption that may not hold. Immune exposure information for the cohort was limited to CMV serostatus. Compared with the approximately 720-donor mean, donors in an Asian-associated ancestry cluster had fewer N-insertions in productive TCRs, according to a later genetic analysis. In both the original and validation cohorts, the classifier was reported to diagnose cytomegalovirus status with high specificity and sensitivity. It was suggested by the authors that the approach could potentially be generalized to other disease states and immunological phenotypes. HLA typing was unavailable for some donors at each locus, so association tests used only the typed subset. Correlated functional status among segregating V segments might be attributable to linkage disequilibrium, but an unknown experimental factor could not be ruled out. A later analysis found that HLA-associated TCR beta chains were more clonally expanded and had lower generation probabilities than equally common non-associated chains.

This chain joins TRBV6-1 to TRBJ2-1, with no confidently assigned D gene. The sequence was obtained from a woman aged 40 to 55 in good health and CMV-seronegative. What was sequenced was PBMCs. The CDR3 region has the sequence CASRMELSAYNEQFF. DNA sequence: TGTGCCAGCAGGATGGAGCTCTCTGCCTACAATGAGCAGTTCTTC.